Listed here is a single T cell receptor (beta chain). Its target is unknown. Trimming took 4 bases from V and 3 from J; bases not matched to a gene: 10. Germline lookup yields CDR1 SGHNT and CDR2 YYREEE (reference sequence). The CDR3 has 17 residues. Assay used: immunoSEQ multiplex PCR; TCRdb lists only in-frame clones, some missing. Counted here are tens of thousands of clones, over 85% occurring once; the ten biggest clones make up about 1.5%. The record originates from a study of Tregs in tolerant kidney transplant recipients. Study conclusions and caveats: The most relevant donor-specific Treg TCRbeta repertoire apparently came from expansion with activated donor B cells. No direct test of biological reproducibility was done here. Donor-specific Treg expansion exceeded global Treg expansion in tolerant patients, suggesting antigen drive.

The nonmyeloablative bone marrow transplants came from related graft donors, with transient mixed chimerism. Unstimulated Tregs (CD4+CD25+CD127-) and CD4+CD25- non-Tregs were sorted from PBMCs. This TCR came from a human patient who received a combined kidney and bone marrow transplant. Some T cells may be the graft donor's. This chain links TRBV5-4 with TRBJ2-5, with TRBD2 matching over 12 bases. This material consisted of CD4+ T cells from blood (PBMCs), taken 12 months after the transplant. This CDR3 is CASSLFGLAGGKETQYF. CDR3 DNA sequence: TGTGCCAGCAGCCTGTTCGGGCTAGCGGGAGGGAAAGAGACCCAGTACTTC.